The 22 T cell receptor beta chains presented below share a single source sample, sequenced in a study of CD8+ T cells in alopecia areata. The treatment is: oral pan-JAK inhibitor, 5-10 mg twice daily. Sequencing templates came from extracted RNA that was reverse transcribed into cDNA. Some clones are missing from TCRdb's copy, which holds only in-frame ones; the method was immunoSEQ multiplex PCR. The repertoire holds approximately 280,000 clones, with roughly 60% as singletons. The material sequenced was CD4+ T cells sorted from blood, taken at week 24, from a patient treated with tofacitinib. These receptors came from a human donor with alopecia areata.

The chain has TRBV7-2 and TRBJ2-5; no clear D. The CDR3 covers 15 residues. Trimming pared 6 bases from V and 5 bases from J, leaving 19 bases between. Germline CDR1 SGHTA, CDR2 FQGNSA. CDR3 nucleotides: TGTGCCAGCAGAGAGGCGGCAGGCACTCAGGAGACCCAGTACTTC. Its translation is CASREAAGTQETQYF. Full variable domain (remainder filled in from reference TRBV7-2 and TRBJ2-5): GAGVSQSPSNKVTEKGKDVELRCDPISGHTALYWYRQSLGQGLEFLIYFQGNSAPDKSGLPSDRFSAERTGGSVSTLTIQRTQQEDSAVYLCASREAAGTQETQYFGPGTRLLVL.

The chain combines TRBV30 with TRBJ2-5; no reliable D call. The germline CDR1 and CDR2 sequences are GTSNPN and SVGIG (reference sequence). The CDR3 totals 13 residues. Trimming removed 1 base from V and 1 base from J, with 7 bases in between. As DNA, the CDR3 is TGTGCCTGGAGTGGAAACTTCCAAGAGACCCAGTACTTC. It codes for CAWSGNFQETQYF.

Only a few counts were recorded for this clone. V is TRBV29-1 and J is TRBJ2-3, with D perhaps matching TRBD1 (5 bases). Germline V gene data show CDR1 as SQVTM and CDR2 as ANQGSEA. V was clipped by 6 bases and J by 4 bases, with 17 bases between them. The CDR3 has 14 amino acids. The CDR3 reads CSVSGHIGADTQYF. The CDR3 DNA follows: TGCAGCGTCTCAGGACATATCGGCGCAGATACGCAGTATTTT.

The CDR3 DNA sequence: TGTGCCAGCAGCCAGGATACAGGAACCACCATCCAAGAGACCCAGTACTTC. It yields the protein CASSQDTGTTIQETQYF. V and J are TRBV4-2 and TRBJ2-5; D perhaps matches TRBD1 (5 bases). Deletions cut 3 bases from V and 1 base from J, with 18 bases between. This CDR3 is built from 17 residues. The germline CDR1 and CDR2 sequences are LGHNA and YNFKEQ.

In regard to this clone: This specimen includes other DNA sequences encoding the same CDR3. The gene calls are TRBV7-6 and TRBJ2-7, with D uncertain. There are 12 residues in the CDR3. Deletions cut 4 bases from V and 6 bases from J, with 10 bases between. CDR1 and CDR2 (germline): SGHVS, FNYEAQ. CDR3 amino acids: CASSSHLGEQYF. CDR3 coding DNA: TGTGCCAGCAGCTCCCACCTCGGCGAGCAGTACTTC.

The chain is built from TRBV11-2 and TRBJ2-7, with D perhaps TRBD1 (5 bases). V was pared by 2 bases and J by 0 bases, with 14 bases between. The length of the CDR3 is 16 residues. Germline values: CDR1 SGHAT, CDR2 FQNNGV. CDR3 DNA sequence: TGTGCCAGCAGCTTATTTTCAGGGAAGAGCTCCTACGAGCAGTACTTC. It translates to CASSLFSGKSSYEQYF. The whole variable domain, remainder taken from reference TRBV11-2 and TRBJ2-7, is EAGVAQSPRYKIIEKRQSVAFWCNPISGHATLYWYQQILGQGPKLLIQFQNNGVVDDSQLPKDRFSAERLKGVDSTLKIQPAKLEDSAVYLCASSLFSGKSSYEQYFGPGTRLTVT.

This chain joins TRBV15 and TRBJ2-3; D might be TRBD2 (7 bases). The V end was cut by 3 bases, the J end by 2 bases, with 12 bases between. This CDR3 has 15 amino acids. The germline V gene has CDR1 LNHNV and CDR2 YYDKDF (reference sequence). The CDR3 is CATSRMGGHTDTQYF. CDR3 nucleotides: TGTGCCACCAGCAGGATGGGGGGGCACACAGATACGCAGTATTTT.

The chain is built from TRBV30 and TRBJ2-1; no clear D gene. CDR1 and CDR2 from the germline V gene are GTSNPN and SVGIG (reference sequence). The CDR3 totals 14 residues. Trimming shortened V by 6 bases and J by 4 bases, and 16 bases separated the two germline ends. Here the CDR3 reads CACPGPKGYNEQFF. CDR3 DNA sequence: TGTGCCTGTCCGGGCCCTAAGGGATACAATGAGCAGTTCTTC.

The chain employs TRBV27 and TRBJ2-5, with D perhaps matching TRBD2 (5 bases). The CDR3 contains 16 residues. Germline assignment: CDR1 MNHEY and CDR2 SMNVEV (reference sequence). Trimming took 6 bases from V and 2 from J, leaving 19 bases between them. CDR3 sequence (DNA): TGTGCCAGCAGCCGCCGAGCGGCCAGGTATCAAGAGACCCAGTACTTC. As protein: CASSRRAARYQETQYF.

The chain joins TRBV5-1 to TRBJ2-7; no clear D. This CDR3 spans 12 amino acids. The germline CDR1 and CDR2 sequences are SGHRS and YFSETQ. The V and J ends lost 5 bases and 4 bases respectively, with 10 bases between them. The CDR3 DNA sequence: TGCGCCAGCAGTCAGGACGTATACGAGCAGTACTTC. This translates into CASSQDVYEQYF.

This clone was seen a handful of times. CDR3 nucleotides: TGTGCCAGCAATACGGACGGGCGGAAAGAAGAGACCCAGTACTTC. This codes for CASNTDGRKEETQYF. The chain is built from TRBV19 and TRBJ2-5, with unresolved D. This CDR3 is 15 amino acids long. CDR1 LNHDA and CDR2 SQIVND come from the germline V gene (reference sequence). Trimming cost V 9 bases and J 3 bases, with 20 bases left between them.

V and J are TRBV30 and TRBJ2-3; 12 bases are a match to TRBD2. J lost 0 bases, V lost 7 bases, and 5 bases had no gene match. Looked up from germline, CDR1 is GTSNPN and CDR2 is SVGIG (reference sequence). The CDR3 loop spans 15 amino acids. Here the CDR3 reads CALRTSGVSTDTQYF. CDR3 in DNA: TGTGCCTTAAGGACTAGCGGGGTTAGCACAGATACGCAGTATTTT.

This clone showed up just a few times. V is TRBV19 and J is TRBJ2-1; D is unresolved. Trimming took 9 bases from V and 5 from J, leaving 17 bases between them. Germline assignment: CDR1 LNHDA and CDR2 SQIVND (reference sequence). This CDR3 is built from 14 residues. The DNA of the CDR3 is TGTGCCAGCCGAACTAACGAAGCCCACAATGAGCAGTTCTTC. This encodes CASRTNEAHNEQFF.

The rearrangement joins TRBV7-8 to TRBJ1-6; tentative D call: TRBD1 (5 bases). This CDR3 is 17 amino acids long. V dropped 10 bases and J dropped 7 bases, with 26 bases sitting between them. Per germline, CDR1 SGHVS and CDR2 FQNEAQ. CDR3 sequence: CATVPFGREGVNSPLHF. In DNA form, the CDR3 reads TGTGCCACAGTCCCCTTCGGAAGGGAAGGGGTGAATTCACCCCTCCACTTT.

This clone was detected only a few times. Distinct nucleotide sequences in the sample also encode this CDR3. The V call is TRBV5-1, the J call TRBJ2-3, with D possibly matching TRBD1 (6 bases). V lost 2 bases and J 6 bases, leaving 7 bases between the germline ends. The CDR3 is 12 amino acids. Germline CDR1 is SGHRS and CDR2 is YFSETQ. CDR3 nucleotide sequence: TGCGCCAGCAGCTTTCAGGGGGATACGCAGTATTTT. This encodes CASSFQGDTQYF.

This clone was seen a handful of times. The chain combines TRBV19 with TRBJ2-5; 7 bases match TRBD1. V gave up 9 bases and J gave up 3 bases; unmatched junction bases: 10. The CDR3 totals 14 residues. Germline assignment: CDR1 LNHDA and CDR2 SQIVND (reference sequence). Here the CDR3 reads CASRGTHLKETQYF. The CDR3 coding sequence is TGTGCCAGCAGGGGGACACATCTAAAAGAGACCCAGTACTTC. The entire variable domain, with the rest obtained from reference TRBV19 and TRBJ2-5, is as follows: DGGITQSPKYLFRKEGQNVTLSCEQNLNHDAMYWYRQDPGQGLRLIYYSQIVNDFQKGDIAEGYSVSREKKESFPLTVTSAQKNPTAFYLCASRGTHLKETQYFGPGTRLLVL.

The rearrangement joins TRBV2 to TRBJ2-5, with D perhaps TRBD2 (5 bases). The CDR3 length is 15 residues. Trimming cost V 0 bases and J 2 bases, with 10 bases left between them. Per germline, CDR1 SNHLY and CDR2 FYNNEI. The CDR3 region is CASSEARRRQETQYF. CDR3 DNA sequence: TGTGCCAGCAGTGAAGCCCGGAGGAGGCAAGAGACCCAGTACTTC.

The chain couples TRBV28 to TRBJ1-2, with TRBD1 as a possible D gene (5 bases). CDR1 is MDHEN, CDR2 SYDVKM, per germline. The CDR3 sequence is 14 residues long. V lost 7 bases and J 3 bases, leaving 15 bases between the germline ends. The CDR3 sequence is CASIRAGRDYGYTF. CDR3 nucleotides: TGTGCCAGCATTAGGGCAGGGAGGGACTATGGCTACACCTTC.

The chain uses TRBV23-1 and TRBJ2-7; D is undetermined. TRBV23-1 is identified as an open reading frame with a role that is uncertain. CDR3 size: 17 residues. V was trimmed by 6 bases and J by 1 base, leaving 22 bases between them. CDR3 amino acids: CASSPPPFDRFSYEQYF. CDR3 in DNA: TGCGCCAGCAGCCCACCCCCCTTCGACCGATTTTCCTACGAGCAGTACTTC.

This chain links TRBV30 with TRBJ1-5; D is uncertain. Germline V gene lookup returns CDR1 GTSNPN and CDR2 SVGIG (reference sequence). V shed 2 bases and J shed 3 bases, with 8 bases lying between them. The CDR3 length is 13 residues. The CDR3 region has the DNA TGTGCCTGGAGTTCACGGGACAATCAGCCCCAGCATTTT. This encodes CAWSSRDNQPQHF.

The J gene is TRBJ1-3, the V gene TRBV29-1; TRBD1 is a possible D gene (6 bases). In germline, CDR1 is SQVTM, CDR2 ANQGSEA. The germline V and J ends were trimmed by 7 bases and 0 bases, with 16 bases remaining between them. The CDR3 length is 15 residues. Here the CDR3 reads CSARPGQNSGNTIYF. The CDR3 DNA is TGCAGCGCCCGGCCAGGACAGAACTCTGGAAACACCATATATTTT.

V and J are TRBV10-3 and TRBJ2-3; D is possibly TRBD2 (6 bases). This CDR3 has 12 residues. V dropped 8 bases and J dropped 2 bases, with 8 bases sitting between them. Germline values: CDR1 ENHRY, CDR2 SYGVKD. CDR3 sequence (DNA): TGTGCCATCGGGGGGTTCACAGATACGCAGTATTTT. It codes for CAIGGFTDTQYF.